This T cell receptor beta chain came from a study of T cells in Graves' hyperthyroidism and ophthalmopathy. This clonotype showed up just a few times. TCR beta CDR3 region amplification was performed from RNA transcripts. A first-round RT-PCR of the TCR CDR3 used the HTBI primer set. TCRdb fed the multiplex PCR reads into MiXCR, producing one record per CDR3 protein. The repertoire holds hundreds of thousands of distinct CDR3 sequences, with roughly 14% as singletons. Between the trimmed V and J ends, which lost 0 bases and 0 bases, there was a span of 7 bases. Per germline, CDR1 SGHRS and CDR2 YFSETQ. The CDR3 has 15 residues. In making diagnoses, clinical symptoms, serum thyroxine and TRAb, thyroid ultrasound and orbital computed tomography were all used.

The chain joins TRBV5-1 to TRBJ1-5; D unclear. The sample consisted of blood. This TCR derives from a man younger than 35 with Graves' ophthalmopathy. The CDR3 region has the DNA TGCGCCAGCAGCTTGGAACCTTATAGCAATCAGCCCCAGCATTTT. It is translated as CASSLEPYSNQPQHF.